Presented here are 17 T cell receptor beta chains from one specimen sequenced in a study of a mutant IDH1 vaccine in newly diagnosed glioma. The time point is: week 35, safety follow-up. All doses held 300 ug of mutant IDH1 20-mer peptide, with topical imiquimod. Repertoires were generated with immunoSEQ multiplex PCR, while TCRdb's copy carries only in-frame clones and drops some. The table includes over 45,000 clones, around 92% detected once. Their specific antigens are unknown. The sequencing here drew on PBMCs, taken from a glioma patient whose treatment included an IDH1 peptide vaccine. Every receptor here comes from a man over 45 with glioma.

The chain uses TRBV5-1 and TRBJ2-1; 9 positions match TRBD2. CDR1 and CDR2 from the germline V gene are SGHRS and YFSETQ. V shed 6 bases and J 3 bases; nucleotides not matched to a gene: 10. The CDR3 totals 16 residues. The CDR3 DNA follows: TGCGCCAGCAACCCCATAGCGGGAGCGGTCTACAATGAGCAGTTCTTC. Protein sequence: CASNPIAGAVYNEQFF.

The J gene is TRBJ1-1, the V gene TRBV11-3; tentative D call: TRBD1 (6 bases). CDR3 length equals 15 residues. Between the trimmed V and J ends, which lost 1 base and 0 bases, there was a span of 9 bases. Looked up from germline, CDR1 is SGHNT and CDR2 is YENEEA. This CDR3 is CASSLGGGMNTEAFF. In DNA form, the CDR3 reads TGTGCCAGCAGCTTAGGAGGGGGGATGAACACTGAAGCTTTCTTT.

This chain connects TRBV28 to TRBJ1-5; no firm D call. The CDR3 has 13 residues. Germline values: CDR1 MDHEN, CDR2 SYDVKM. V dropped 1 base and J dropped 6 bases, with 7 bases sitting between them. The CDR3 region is CASSLFSGQPQHF. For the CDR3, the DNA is TGTGCCAGCAGTTTATTCTCCGGTCAGCCCCAGCATTTT.

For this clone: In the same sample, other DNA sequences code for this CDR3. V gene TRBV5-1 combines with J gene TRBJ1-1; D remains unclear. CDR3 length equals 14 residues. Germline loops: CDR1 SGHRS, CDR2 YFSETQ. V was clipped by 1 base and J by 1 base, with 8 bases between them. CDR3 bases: TGCGCCAGCAGCTTGCGTCAGGCGAACACTGAAGCTTTCTTT. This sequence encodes CASSLRQANTEAFF.

The CDR3 sequence is CASSATFRSYEQYF. The CDR3 DNA sequence: TGTGCCAGCAGTGCCACATTTCGTTCCTACGAGCAGTACTTC. The rearrangement links TRBV6-1 to TRBJ2-7; D unclear. The CDR3 runs to 14 residues. With 4 bases removed from V and 1 base from J, the gap between germline ends came to 11 bases. The germline gives CDR1 MNHNS, CDR2 SASEGT.

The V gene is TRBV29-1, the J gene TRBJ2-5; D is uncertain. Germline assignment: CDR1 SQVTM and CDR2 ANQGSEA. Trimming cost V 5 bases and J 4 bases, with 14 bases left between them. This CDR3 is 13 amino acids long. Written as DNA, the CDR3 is TGCAGCGTTCTCGCTCTAACGGGAGAGACCCAGTACTTC. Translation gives CSVLALTGETQYF.

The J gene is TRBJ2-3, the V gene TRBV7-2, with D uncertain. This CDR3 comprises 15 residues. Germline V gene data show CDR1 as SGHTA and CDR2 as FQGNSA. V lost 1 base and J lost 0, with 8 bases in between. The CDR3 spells CASSLVSTSTDTQYF. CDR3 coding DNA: TGTGCCAGCAGCTTAGTTTCCACTAGCACAGATACGCAGTATTTT.

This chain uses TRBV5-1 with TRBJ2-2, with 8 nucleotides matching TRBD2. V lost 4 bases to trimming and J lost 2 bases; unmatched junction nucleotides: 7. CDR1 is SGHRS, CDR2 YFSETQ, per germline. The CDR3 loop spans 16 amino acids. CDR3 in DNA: TGCGCCAGCAGCCGGACAGCGGGGGACAACACCGGGGAGCTGTTTTTT. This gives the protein CASSRTAGDNTGELFF.

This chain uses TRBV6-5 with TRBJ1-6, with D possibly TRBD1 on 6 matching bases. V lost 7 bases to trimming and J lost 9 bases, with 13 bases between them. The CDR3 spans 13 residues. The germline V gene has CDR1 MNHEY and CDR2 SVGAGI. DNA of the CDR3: TGTGCCAGCAACGGCAGGGGAGGTTCACCCCTCCACTTT. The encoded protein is CASNGRGGSPLHF.

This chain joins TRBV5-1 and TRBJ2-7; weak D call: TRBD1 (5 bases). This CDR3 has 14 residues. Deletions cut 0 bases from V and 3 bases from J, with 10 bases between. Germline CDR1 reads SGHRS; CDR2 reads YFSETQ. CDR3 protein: CASSLGQSFYEQYF. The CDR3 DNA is TGCGCCAGCAGCTTGGGACAGAGCTTCTACGAGCAGTACTTC.

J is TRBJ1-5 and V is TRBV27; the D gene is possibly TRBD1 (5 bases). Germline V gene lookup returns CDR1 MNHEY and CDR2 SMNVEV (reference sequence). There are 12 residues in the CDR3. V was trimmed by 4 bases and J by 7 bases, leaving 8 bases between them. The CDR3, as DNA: TGTGCCAGCAGTTCGGGACTCCAGCCCCAGCATTTT. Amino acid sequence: CASSSGLQPQHF.

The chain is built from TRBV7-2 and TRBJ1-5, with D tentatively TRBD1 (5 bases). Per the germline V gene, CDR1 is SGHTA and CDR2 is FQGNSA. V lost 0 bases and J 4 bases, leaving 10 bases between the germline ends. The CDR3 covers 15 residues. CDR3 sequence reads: CASSLARQGNQPQHF. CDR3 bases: TGTGCCAGCAGCTTAGCGCGTCAGGGAAATCAGCCCCAGCATTTT.

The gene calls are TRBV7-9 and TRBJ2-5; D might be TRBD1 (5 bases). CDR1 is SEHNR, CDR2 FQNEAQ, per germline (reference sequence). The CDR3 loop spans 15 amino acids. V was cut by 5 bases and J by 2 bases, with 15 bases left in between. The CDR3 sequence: CASSGNGRGQETQYF. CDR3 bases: TGTGCCAGCAGCGGCAACGGAAGGGGTCAAGAGACCCAGTACTTC.

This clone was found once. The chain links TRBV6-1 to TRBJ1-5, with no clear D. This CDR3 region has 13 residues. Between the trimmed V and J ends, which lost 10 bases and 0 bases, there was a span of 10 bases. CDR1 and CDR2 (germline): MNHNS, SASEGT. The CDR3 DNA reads TGTGCCACCGAAACCTATAGCAATCAGCCCCAGCATTTT. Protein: CATETYSNQPQHF.

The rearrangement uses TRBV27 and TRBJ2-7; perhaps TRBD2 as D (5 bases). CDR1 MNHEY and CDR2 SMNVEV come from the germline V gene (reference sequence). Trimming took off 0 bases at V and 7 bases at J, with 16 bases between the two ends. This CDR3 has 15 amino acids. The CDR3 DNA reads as TGTGCCAGCAGTTTATCGTTCGGGAATGCTTATGAGCAGTACTTC. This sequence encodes CASSLSFGNAYEQYF.

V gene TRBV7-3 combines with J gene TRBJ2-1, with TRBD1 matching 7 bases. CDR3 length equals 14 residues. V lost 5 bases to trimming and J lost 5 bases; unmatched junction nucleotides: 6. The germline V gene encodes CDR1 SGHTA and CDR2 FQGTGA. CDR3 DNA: TGTGCCAGCAGCGCTCGTAGGGGGCACAATGAGCAGTTCTTC. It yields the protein CASSARRGHNEQFF.

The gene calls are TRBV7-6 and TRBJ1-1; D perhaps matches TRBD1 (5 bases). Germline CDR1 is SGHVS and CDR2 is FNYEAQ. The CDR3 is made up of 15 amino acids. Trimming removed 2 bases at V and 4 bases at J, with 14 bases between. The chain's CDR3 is CASSLMGTRATEAFF. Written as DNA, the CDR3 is TGTGCCAGCAGCTTAATGGGGACGAGAGCCACTGAAGCTTTCTTT.